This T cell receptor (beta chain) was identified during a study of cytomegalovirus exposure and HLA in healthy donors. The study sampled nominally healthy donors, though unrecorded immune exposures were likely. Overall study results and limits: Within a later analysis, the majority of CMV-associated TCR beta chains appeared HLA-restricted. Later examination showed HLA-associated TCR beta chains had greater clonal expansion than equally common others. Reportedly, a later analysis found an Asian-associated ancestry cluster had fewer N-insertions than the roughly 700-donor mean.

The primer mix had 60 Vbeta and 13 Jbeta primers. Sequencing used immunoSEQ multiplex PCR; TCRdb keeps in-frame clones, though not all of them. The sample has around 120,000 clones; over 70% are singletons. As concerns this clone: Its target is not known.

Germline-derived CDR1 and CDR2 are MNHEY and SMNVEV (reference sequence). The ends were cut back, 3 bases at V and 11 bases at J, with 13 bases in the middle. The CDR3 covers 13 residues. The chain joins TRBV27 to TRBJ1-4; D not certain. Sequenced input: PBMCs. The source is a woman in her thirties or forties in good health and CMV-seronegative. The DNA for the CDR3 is TGTGCCAGCAGTTTTGCGGGTTCCGGGAAACTGTTTTTT. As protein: CASSFAGSGKLFF.